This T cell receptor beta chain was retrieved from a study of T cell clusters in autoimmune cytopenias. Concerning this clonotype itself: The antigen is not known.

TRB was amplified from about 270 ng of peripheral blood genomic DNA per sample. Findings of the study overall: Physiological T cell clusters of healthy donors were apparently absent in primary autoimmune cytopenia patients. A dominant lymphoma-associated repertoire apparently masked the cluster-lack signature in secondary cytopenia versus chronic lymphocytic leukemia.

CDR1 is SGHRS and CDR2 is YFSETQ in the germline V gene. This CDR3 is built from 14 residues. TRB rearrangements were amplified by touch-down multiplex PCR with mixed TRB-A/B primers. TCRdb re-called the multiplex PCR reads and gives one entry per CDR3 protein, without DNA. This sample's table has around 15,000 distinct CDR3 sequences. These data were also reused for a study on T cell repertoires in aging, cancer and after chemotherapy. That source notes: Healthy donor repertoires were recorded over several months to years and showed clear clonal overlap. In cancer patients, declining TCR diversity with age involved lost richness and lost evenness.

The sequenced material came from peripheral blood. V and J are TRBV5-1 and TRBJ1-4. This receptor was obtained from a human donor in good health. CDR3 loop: CASSPAATNEKLFF.